One and the same sample provided the 13 T cell receptor beta chains below, sequenced in a study of tumor and adjacent non-tumor tissue in lung cancer. TCRbeta libraries were built with three rounds of nested PCR, modified from ARM-PCR. TCRdb re-called the multiplex PCR reads with MiXCR, one entry per CDR3 protein. This sample carries around 99,000 distinct CDR3 sequences, over 55% of them seen once, and the ten largest clones take 15% to 20%. No cell sorting was done before RNA was extracted from the tissue. Distant lung tissue was collected more than 3 cm away from the tumor edge. The sample consisted of distant non-tumor lung tissue. The receptor set was obtained from a man in his 60s with non-small cell lung cancer.

The V and J genes are TRBV6-2 or TRBV6-3 and TRBJ2-7, with D maybe TRBD2 (6 bases). Looked up from germline, CDR1 is MNHEY and CDR2 is SVGEGT. The CDR3 length is 14 residues. The V end lost 8 bases, the J end lost 3 bases, and 17 bases lay between the germline ends. The CDR3 region is CASDRTNPNYEQYF. In DNA form, the CDR3 reads TGTGCCAGCGATAGGACTAACCCAAACTACGAGCAGTACTTC.

This chain connects TRBV11-3 to TRBJ2-1, with 10 positions matching TRBD2. There are 15 residues in the CDR3. V was clipped by 9 bases and J by 6 bases; unmatched bases: 11. The germline CDR1 and CDR2 sequences are SGHNT and YENEEA. CDR3 nucleotide sequence: TGTGCCAGTAGGAGGGCTAGCGGGAGCTCCAATGAGCAGTTCTTC. Protein product: CASRRASGSSNEQFF. The entire variable domain, with the rest obtained from reference TRBV11-3 and TRBJ2-1, is as follows: EAGVVQSPRYKIIEKKQPVAFWCNPISGHNTLYWYLQNLGQGPELLIRYENEEAVDDSQLPKDRFSAERLKGVDSTLKIQPAELGDSAVYLCASRRASGSSNEQFFGPGTRLTVL.

This clonotype has a handful of counts. Just one base apart from a much larger clone, this may be a read error. The chain joins TRBV6-5 to TRBJ2-1; possible D gene TRBD2, 5 bases. The CDR3 spans 13 residues. Trimming stripped 2 bases from V and 9 bases from J, with 11 bases between. Germline-derived CDR1 and CDR2 are MNHEY and SVGAGI. The DNA for the CDR3 is TGTGCCAGCAGTTACACCCTGACTACTGAGCAGTTCTTC. This translates into CASSYTLTTEQFF.

This clonotype has a count of ten or more. CDR3 protein: CASSSSAGQNSYEQYF. CDR3 sequence (DNA): TGTGCCAGCAGCAGCTCGGCGGGACAAAACTCCTACGAGCAGTACTTC. The genes are TRBV13 and TRBJ2-7; D may correspond to TRBD1 or TRBD2 (6 bases each). V was pared by 5 bases and J by 0 bases, with 17 bases between. Germline assignment: CDR1 PRHDT and CDR2 FYEKMQ (reference sequence). This CDR3 spans 16 amino acids.

This clonotype was picked up a small number of times. The CDR3 end shows no conserved phenylalanine or tryptophan, and so a read error is likely. V and J are TRBV13 and TRBJ2-5; 12 nucleotides agree with TRBD2. The CDR3 totals 14 residues. The germline gives CDR1 PRHDT, CDR2 FYEKMQ (reference sequence). The junction had 1 base not matched to a gene; V was cut back by 4 bases and J by 4 bases. The CDR3 DNA sequence: TGTGCCAGCAGCTCTAGCGGGGGGGGAGAGACCCAGTACGTC. Protein sequence: CASSSSGGGETQYV.

The chain recombines TRBV11-3 with TRBJ2-2; D remains unclear. V lost 7 bases and J lost 3, with 9 bases in between. Germline V CDR1 and CDR2: SGHNT, YENEEA. The CDR3 length is 13 residues. This chain's CDR3 is CASNISYTGELFF. CDR3 coding DNA: TGTGCCAGCAACATATCATACACCGGGGAGCTGTTTTTT.

CDR3 coding DNA: TGTGCCAGCACCCGGGTGTCCTCCTACGAGCAGTACTTC. Translating gives CASTRVSSYEQYF. This chain connects TRBV6-4 to TRBJ2-7; D is unclear. CDR1 and CDR2 from the germline V gene are MRHNA and SNTAGT. The CDR3 is 13 amino acids. V was trimmed by 7 bases and J by 0 bases, leaving 10 bases between them.

Worth noting for this clonotype: Germline and junction disagree at one end, which may indicate a read error. The V and J genes are TRBV14 and TRBJ1-1; tentatively, D is TRBD1 (5 bases). CDR1 is SGHDN, CDR2 FVKESK, per germline. The CDR3 is 16 residues long. CDR3 bases: TGTGGCAGCAAATCAACAGCCGACGGGGGGAGCACTGAAGCTTTATTT. This codes for CGSKSTADGGSTEALF.

This clonotype was observed many times. V usage is TRBV4-3 and J usage is TRBJ2-2; no definite D call. The V gene's germline CDR1 is LGHNA and CDR2 YSLEER. The CDR3 is 15 amino acids. Between the trimmed V and J ends, which lost 0 bases and 6 bases, there was a span of 11 bases. CDR3 nucleotide sequence: TGCGCCAGCAGCCAAGACCCCAGTCTCGCCGGGGAGCTGTTTTTT. It encodes CASSQDPSLAGELFF.

V usage is TRBV29-1 and J usage is TRBJ2-1; D is uncertain. The CDR3 length is 11 residues. The germline V and J ends were trimmed by 5 bases and 9 bases, with 11 bases remaining between them. CDR1 and CDR2 from the germline V gene are SQVTM and ANQGSEA. In DNA form, the CDR3 reads TGCAGCGTTTGGGTGACCAGTGAGCAGTTCTTC. Its protein product is CSVWVTSEQFF.

This clonotype showed up just a few times. This may come from a read error, since a much larger clone is one base off. V and J are TRBV6-5 and TRBJ2-2; D possibly corresponds to TRBD1 (6 bases). Germline CDR1 and CDR2: MNHEY and SVGAGI. The CDR3 has 14 amino acids. The V and J ends lost 6 bases and 4 bases respectively, with 12 bases between them. CDR3 sequence: CASSKGTSTGELFF. The CDR3 DNA follows: TGTGCCAGCAGCAAGGGGACAAGCACCGGGGAGCTGTTTTTT.

This clonotype came up once. One end of the junction does not line up with germline, which may come from a read error. This chain connects TRBV5-6 to TRBJ2-1; TRBD2 matches 10 bases. The CDR3 sequence is 16 residues long. Germline values: CDR1 SGHDT, CDR2 YYEEEE. This CDR3 is CASSFTSGASYNKQFF. DNA of the CDR3: TGTGCCAGTAGCTTTACTAGCGGGGCTTCCTACAATAAGCAGTTCTTC.

Comment on this clonotype: The junction differs from germline at one of its ends, possibly a read error. This chain uses TRBV4-3 with TRBJ1-4, with unresolved D. The germline CDR1 and CDR2 sequences are LGHNA and YSLEER. The CDR3 spans 13 residues. CDR3 nucleotide sequence: TGCGTCAGCAGCCTGGTCAATAAAGAAAAACTGTTTTTC. It yields the protein CVSSLVNKEKLFF.